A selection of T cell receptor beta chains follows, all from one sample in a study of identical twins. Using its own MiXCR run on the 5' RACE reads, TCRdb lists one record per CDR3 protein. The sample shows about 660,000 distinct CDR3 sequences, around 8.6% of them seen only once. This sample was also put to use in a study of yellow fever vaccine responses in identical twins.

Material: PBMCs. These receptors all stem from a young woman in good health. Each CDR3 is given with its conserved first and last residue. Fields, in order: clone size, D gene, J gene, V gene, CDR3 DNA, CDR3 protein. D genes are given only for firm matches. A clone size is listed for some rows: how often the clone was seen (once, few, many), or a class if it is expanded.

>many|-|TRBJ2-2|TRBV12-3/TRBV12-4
TGTGCCAGCAGTTTGTTAGCGGCCGCGAACACCGGGGAGCTGTTTTTT
CASSLLAAANTGELFF
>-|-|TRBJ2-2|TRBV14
TGTGCCAGCAGCCAGACACCAGGAATAGGCACCGGGGAGCTGTTTTTT
CASSQTPGIGTGELFF
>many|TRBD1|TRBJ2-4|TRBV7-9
TGTGCCAGCAGCTTAGGGATATCCGGGACAGAGTACTTC
CASSLGISGTEYF
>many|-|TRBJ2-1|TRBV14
TGTGCCAGCAGCCAAGCAACGGGACGGGTGTACAATGAGCAGTTCTTC
CASSQATGRVYNEQFF
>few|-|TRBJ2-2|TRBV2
TGTGCCAGCAGTGCAGTCAGCTTAAACACCGGGGAGCTGTTTTTT
CASSAVSLNTGELFF
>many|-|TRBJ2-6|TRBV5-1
TGCGCCAGCAGCTTACAGGTGTCCTCTGGGGCCAACGTCCTGACTTTC
CASSLQVSSGANVLTF
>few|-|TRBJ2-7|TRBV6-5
TGTGCCAGCAGTTACTCGTCCCCCAACAGGGGGGGGTTTAGGGAGCAGTACTTC
CASSYSSPNRGGFREQYF
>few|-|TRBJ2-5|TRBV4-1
TGCGCCAGCAGCCAAGCGCCCACTAGGCAAGAGACCCAGTACTTC
CASSQAPTRQETQYF
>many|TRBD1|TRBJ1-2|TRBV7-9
TGTGCCAGCAGCCCCCTGACAGGGATAGTTGGCTACACCTTC
CASSPLTGIVGYTF
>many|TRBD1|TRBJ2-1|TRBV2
TGTGCCAGCAGTTGGACAGGGAGCTCCTACAATGAGCAGTTCTTC
CASSWTGSSYNEQFF
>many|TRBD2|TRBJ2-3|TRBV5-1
TGCGCCAGCAGCTTACTAGCGGGGGGGCCAAGAGATACGCAGTATTTT
CASSLLAGGPRDTQYF
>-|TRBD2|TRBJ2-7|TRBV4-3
TGCGCCAGCAGCCAAGTGACTAGCGGCGCCTACGAGCAGTACTTC
CASSQVTSGAYEQYF
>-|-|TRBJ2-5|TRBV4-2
TGTGCCAGCAGCCAAGAGAGGGCTTGGCGGGAGACCCAGTACTTC
CASSQERAWRETQYF
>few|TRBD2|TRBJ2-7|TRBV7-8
TGTGCCAGCAGTCGCCGTCGACTAGCGGATTACGAGCAGTACTTC
CASSRRRLADYEQYF
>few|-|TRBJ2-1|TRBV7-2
TGTGCCAGCAGCTTAGATTCGCTAGCCGGTGAGCAGTTCTTC
CASSLDSLAGEQFF
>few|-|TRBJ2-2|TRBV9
TGTGCCAGCAGCACAGCAGGAGGGGGTGCGAACACCGGGGAGCTGTTTTTT
CASSTAGGGANTGELFF
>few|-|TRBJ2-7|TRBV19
TGTGCCAGTAGTATTCTCGCGGGGGCCAACGAGCAGTACTTC
CASSILAGANEQYF
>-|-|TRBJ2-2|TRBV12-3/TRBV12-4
TGTGCCAGCAGTAGTGACAACAATTTAGGGGAGCTGTTTTTT
CASSSDNNLGELFF
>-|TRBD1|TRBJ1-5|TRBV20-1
TGCAGTGCTAGAGATCAGGCCAGGGGGCAAAGTAATCAGCCCCAGCATTTT
CSARDQARGQSNQPQHF
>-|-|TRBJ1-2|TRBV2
TGTGCCAGCAGTGAAGTCGGGATCTATGGCTACACCTTC
CASSEVGIYGYTF
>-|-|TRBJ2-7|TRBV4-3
TGCGCCAGCAGCCAGGCCCCCCTCTCCTACGAGCAGTACTTC
CASSQAPLSYEQYF
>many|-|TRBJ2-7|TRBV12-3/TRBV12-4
TGTGCCAGCAGGAGACAGATTTCCGGGGAGCAGTACTTC
CASRRQISGEQYF
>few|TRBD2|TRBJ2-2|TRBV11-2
TGTGCCAGCAGCTTTAGCGGGAGATGGACCACCGGGGAGCTGTTTTTT
CASSFSGRWTTGELFF
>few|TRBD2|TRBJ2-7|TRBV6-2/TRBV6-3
TGTGCCAGCAGTTACTCGACTAGCTGGCCGGAGAGGGACGAGCAGTACTTC
CASSYSTSWPERDEQYF
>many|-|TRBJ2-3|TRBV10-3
TGTGCCATCAGTGAGTCGGGTGCAGATACGCAGTATTTT
CAISESGADTQYF
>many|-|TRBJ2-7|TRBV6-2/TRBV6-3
TGTGCCAGCGCTGACAGGGCTGGAGGGATATACGAGCAGTACTTC
CASADRAGGIYEQYF
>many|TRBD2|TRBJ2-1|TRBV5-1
TGCGCCAGCAGCCTGGGACTAGCGGGGACATACAATGAGCAGTTCTTC
CASSLGLAGTYNEQFF
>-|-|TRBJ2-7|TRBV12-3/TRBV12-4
TGTGCCAGCAGTACTAACACAGGGTACGAGCAGTACTTC
CASSTNTGYEQYF
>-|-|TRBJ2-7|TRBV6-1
TGTGCCAGCAGTGAACCGGGACTCCTCAGGGCGGACTACGAGCAGTACTTC
CASSEPGLLRADYEQYF
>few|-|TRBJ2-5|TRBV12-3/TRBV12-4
TGTGCCAGCAGTTGGGGGGGACAGCAAGAGACCCAGTACTTC
CASSWGGQQETQYF
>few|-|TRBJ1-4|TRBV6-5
TGTGCCAGCAGGGATAATGAAAAACTGTTTTTT
CASRDNEKLFF
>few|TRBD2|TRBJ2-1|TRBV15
TGTGCCACCAGCAGAGTCAGGGGTAGCGGGAGGGAGAATGAGCAGTTCTTC
CATSRVRGSGRENEQFF
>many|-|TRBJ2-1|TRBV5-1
TGCGCCAGCAGCTTTGGCTGGGGGCAGTACAATGAGCAGTTCTTC
CASSFGWGQYNEQFF
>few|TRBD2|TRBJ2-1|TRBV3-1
TGTGCCTGCAGTTTTTACCCGGGACTAGCGGGAGGTCACAATGAGCAGTTCTTC
CACSFYPGLAGGHNEQFF
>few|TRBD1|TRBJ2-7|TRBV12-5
TGTGCTAGTGGTTCCGGCCCTTTGCAGGGGGCGCATCACGAGCAGTACTTC
CASGSGPLQGAHHEQYF
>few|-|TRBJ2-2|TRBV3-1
TGTGCCAGCAGCCGTATGATCGGGGAGCTGTTTTTT
CASSRMIGELFF
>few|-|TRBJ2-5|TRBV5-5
TGTGCCAGCAGCCCGGGACTTCGGGGCGGAGAGACCCAGTACTTC
CASSPGLRGGETQYF
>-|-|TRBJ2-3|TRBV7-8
TGTGCCAGCAGCCAGCTTAGCGGCAGCACAGATACGCAGTATTTT
CASSQLSGSTDTQYF
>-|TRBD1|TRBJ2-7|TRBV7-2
TGTGCCAGCAGCTTTTACCGGGACAGGGACTACGAGCAGTACTTC
CASSFYRDRDYEQYF
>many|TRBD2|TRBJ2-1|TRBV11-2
TGTGCCACCCAGGGAGGGAGGGCGTACAATGAGCAGTTCTTC
CATQGGRAYNEQFF